This passage covers 8 T cell receptor beta chains from one sample sequenced in a study of patients and donors after allogeneic stem cell transplantation. Via MiXCR, TCRdb re-called the RT-PCR reads, giving one row per CDR3 protein. The sample contains more than 150,000 distinct CDR3 sequences, approximately 22% of which appear only once. Sequenced sample: blood, either unsorted or a sorted T cell fraction (not recorded which). The receptors were sampled from a human donor who was either an allogeneic HSCT recipient or a stem cell or donor lymphocyte infusion donor (not recorded which). It is not recorded whose cells these are; they may come from a transplant donor.

The table lists this clonotype with a few counts. The chain carries TRBV12-3 or TRBV12-4 and TRBJ2-7; a possible D gene is TRBD1 (5 bases). V lost 0 bases, J lost 7 bases, and 13 bases lay in between. CDR3 size: 14 residues. The CDR3 loop reads CASSLAGVADEQYF. CDR3 DNA: TGTGCCAGCAGTTTAGCAGGGGTTGCGGATGAGCAGTACTTC.

This CDR3 is CASSLDTLSAFF. CDR3 coding DNA: TGTGCCAGCAGCTTAGACACCCTTTCAGCTTTCTTT. V gene TRBV7-9 combines with J gene TRBJ1-1; D is ambiguous. V was cut by 1 base and J by 10 bases, with 10 bases left in between. Germline V gene data show CDR1 as SEHNR and CDR2 as FQNEAQ (reference sequence). The CDR3 length is 12 residues.

This clonotype was found a few times. The genes are TRBV18 and TRBJ2-7, with 7 bases identical to TRBD1. V shed 3 bases, J shed 3 bases, and the junction held 5 bases outside the gene matches. This CDR3 has 14 amino acids. The germline CDR1 and CDR2 sequences are KGHSH and LQKENI. The CDR3 loop reads CASSPATGLYEQYF. In DNA, the CDR3 is TGTGCCAGCTCACCCGCGACAGGGCTCTACGAGCAGTACTTC.

Remarks on this clonotype: Just one base apart from a much larger clone, this may be a read error. This CDR3 fails to terminate in the conserved phenylalanine or tryptophan, so it likely reflects a read error. The chain carries TRBV6-6 and TRBJ1-1; TRBD1 matches at 9 bases. In germline, CDR1 is MNHNY, CDR2 SVGAGI (reference sequence). This CDR3 is 14 amino acids long. Trimming took 8 bases from V and 4 from J; bases not matched to a gene: 8. This CDR3 reads CASGTGSRGTEAFL. DNA of the CDR3: TGTGCCAGCGGGACAGGGTCCCGGGGCACTGAAGCTTTCTTG.

V usage is TRBV6-5 and J usage is TRBJ2-3, with TRBD2 matching 7 bases. The CDR3 covers 13 residues. The V and J ends lost 5 bases and 3 bases, in that order; junction bases with no gene match: 2. The V gene's germline CDR1 is MNHEY and CDR2 SVGAGI. The CDR3 here is CASSTGRTDTQYF. The CDR3 DNA reads TGTGCCAGCAGTACCGGGAGGACAGATACGCAGTATTTT.

V usage is TRBV4-1 and J usage is TRBJ1-6; a possible D gene is TRBD1 (6 bases). This CDR3 contains 17 residues. V was clipped by 0 bases and J by 7 bases, with 16 bases between them. Per the germline V gene, CDR1 is MGHRA and CDR2 is YSYEKL. The CDR3 nucleotides read TGCGCCAGCAGCCAAGACGCAGGGGTAGGAAGGAATTCACCCCTCCACTTT. Amino acid sequence: CASSQDAGVGRNSPLHF.

This clonotype has just a few counts. This chain joins TRBV9 and TRBJ2-1; 11 bases line up with TRBD2. Germline V gene sequence: CDR1 SGDLS, CDR2 YYNGEE. This CDR3 region has 20 residues. The V segment lost 0 bases and the J segment 6 bases; nucleotides outside the gene matches: 17. In DNA, the CDR3 is TGTGCCAGCAGCGTAGGTGGTACTAGCGGGAGTGCGGTGCGGGCCAATGAGCAGTTCTTC. It translates to CASSVGGTSGSAVRANEQFF.

Of note for this clonotype: The missing conserved phenylalanine or tryptophan at the end of this CDR3 makes a read error likely. The CDR3 region is CASSSAPVGFTDTQYC. In DNA, the CDR3 is TGTGCCAGCAGTTCTGCCCCTGTTGGTTTCACAGATACGCAGTATTGT. The rearrangement uses TRBV12-3 or TRBV12-4 and TRBJ2-3, with D unresolved. CDR3 length equals 16 residues. V was pared by 4 bases and J by 2 bases, with 16 bases between.